This T cell receptor (beta chain) is from a study of blood T cell repertoires in COVID-19. The ends lost 5 bases at V and 6 bases at J; junction bases unmatched: 12. CDR1 SEHNR and CDR2 FQNEAQ come from the germline V gene (reference sequence). The CDR3 extends over 15 amino acids. Cohort assignment relied on participant-reported clinical history. Original methodology: Reference gene primer amplification gave estimated nucleated cell counts. Only in-frame clones appear in the TCRdb table, and some are missing; sequencing was by immunoSEQ multiplex PCR. D and trimming come from the DNA, and the V and J calls and clone size come from that table. The sample records about 250,000 clones, about four fifths being singletons.

Sequenced: PBMCs or T cells enriched from blood (not recorded which). The chain recombines TRBV7-9 with TRBJ1-1, with TRBD1 identical over 7 bases. This TCR was recovered from a man aged 40-50 years who had been exposed to COVID-19. In nucleotides, the CDR3 is TGTGCCAGCAGCAATGCTAACAGGGGCTCTGCTGAAGCTTTCTTT. It yields the protein CASSNANRGSAEAFF.